The rows below give T cell receptor beta chains drawn from one sample of a study of shared T cell receptors in the human thymus. Generated by immunoSEQ multiplex PCR, the TCRdb table keeps only in-frame clones and is missing some. The sample has over 650,000 clones; about 87% are singletons. Separately, the same data were catalogued under a study of human thymus T cells.

Sequencing was carried out using thymocytes. Source of these receptors: a boy under two years old with a congenital heart defect. Each CDR3 is given with its conserved first and last residue. D genes are given only for firm matches. Expanded clones get a size class; other rows say once, few or many, or leave the size out.

d_gene,j_gene,abundance,v_gene,len,CDR3nt,CDR3aa
-,TRBJ2-1,few,TRBV19,15,TGTGCCAGTAGTACCCTAATGGGCCCTGGCTATGAGCAGTTCTTC,CASSTLMGPGYEQFF
TRBD1,TRBJ1-1,-,TRBV5-6,16,TGTGCCAGCAGCTTGATAAGGACAGGGGCGAACACTGAAGCTTTCTTT,CASSLIRTGANTEAFF
-,TRBJ2-1,-,TRBV28,15,TGTGCCAGCAGTATCCTAGCCAGCTCCTACAATGAGCAGTTCTTC,CASSILASSYNEQFF
-,TRBJ2-1,-,TRBV11-2,14,TGTGCCAGCAGCGGGGGCAGCTCCTACAATGAGCAGTTCTTC,CASSGGSSYNEQFF
TRBD1,TRBJ2-1,-,TRBV9,20,TGTGCCAGCAGCGTAGCCGGGACAGGGGCTGTAGGCCGAAATGGGAATGAGCAGTTCTTC,CASSVAGTGAVGRNGNEQFF
TRBD1,TRBJ2-1,-,TRBV4-1,19,TGCGCCAGCAGCCAAGATGGGGACAGGGGGGACGGGAGCCCCAATGAGCAGTTCTTC,CASSQDGDRGDGSPNEQFF
-,TRBJ1-1,-,TRBV6-4,9,TGTGCCATCCGGGGGGGGGCTTTCTTT,CAIRGGAFF
-,TRBJ2-3,-,TRBV4-2,15,TGTGCCAGCAGCCAGGGGGACTTATCCACAGATACGCAGTATTTT,CASSQGDLSTDTQYF
TRBD2,TRBJ2-7,-,TRBV5-6,13,TGTGCCAGCAGCCAGGGACTAGGTTACGAGCAGTACTTC,CASSQGLGYEQYF
-,TRBJ2-1,-,TRBV20-1,11,TGCAGTGCTAGAGCAAGTAGTGAGCAGTTCTTC,CSARASSEQFF
-,TRBJ1-2,-,TRBV4-3,18,TGCGCCAGCAGCCAAGAGTGTTTTACCGGGGAATCGCTTTATGGCTACACCTTC,CASSQECFTGESLYGYTF
TRBD1,TRBJ2-7,-,TRBV25-1,14,TGTGCCAGCAGTGGGGGACAGGGAAAATACGAGCAGTACTTC,CASSGGQGKYEQYF
TRBD2,TRBJ2-1,-,TRBV5-1,19,TGCGCCAGCAGCCATTACCAACCCACCCTAGCGGGAGTTTACAATGAGCAGTTCTTC,CASSHYQPTLAGVYNEQFF
-,TRBJ2-7,once,TRBV28,16,TGTGCCAGCAGTTTAGGTTCGGGTATGACCGTGTACGAGCAGTACTTC,CASSLGSGMTVYEQYF
TRBD1,TRBJ2-1,few,TRBV7-8,12,TGTGCCAGCAGCCGAGACAGGGCTGAGCAGTTCTTC,CASSRDRAEQFF
-,TRBJ1-2,-,TRBV28,13,TGTGCCAGCAGTTTACGGCAGGGTCATGGCTACACCTTC,CASSLRQGHGYTF
TRBD2,TRBJ2-1,-,TRBV7-2,15,TGTGCCAGCAGCTTAGGACTAGCAAGGTCCAATGAGCAGTTCTTC,CASSLGLARSNEQFF
TRBD2,TRBJ2-3,-,TRBV19,19,TGTGCCAGTAGTATAGCCCCTCCACGGAGCGGGGGTCTTGCAGATACGCAGTATTTT,CASSIAPPRSGGLADTQYF
-,TRBJ2-7,-,TRBV4-3,16,TGCGCCAGCAGCCAAGGTATCCGGGACTCTTGGTTTGAGCAGTACTTC,CASSQGIRDSWFEQYF
TRBD2,TRBJ2-5,-,TRBV5-1,16,TGCGCCAGCAGCCCGATAGGACTAGCGGGGGAGGAGACCCAGTACTTC,CASSPIGLAGEETQYF
-,TRBJ1-1,-,TRBV9,15,TGTGCCAGCAGCGTAGTCCGTCAGATGAACACTGAAGCTTTCTTT,CASSVVRQMNTEAFF
TRBD1,TRBJ1-1,few,TRBV4-2,15,TGTGCCAGCAGCCAAGCCGACAGGGCGGTCTCTGAAGCTTTCTTT,CASSQADRAVSEAFF
TRBD1,TRBJ1-2,-,TRBV4-3,14,TGCGCCAGCAGCCAAAAACAGGGGTCGGACGGCTACACCTTC,CASSQKQGSDGYTF
TRBD1,TRBJ1-1,once,TRBV5-1,15,TGCGCCAGCACCCGGACAGGGGCAGGGAACACTGAAGCTTTCTTT,CASTRTGAGNTEAFF
TRBD1,TRBJ2-7,-,TRBV7-9,16,TGTGCCAGCAGCTTAGAGTGGGGACAGGGGGCCGGCGAGCAGTACTTC,CASSLEWGQGAGEQYF
TRBD1,TRBJ2-3,-,TRBV27,16,TGTGCCAGCAGTCATTGGACAGGGGGATCATCAGATACGCAGTATTTT,CASSHWTGGSSDTQYF
-,TRBJ2-6,-,TRBV18,16,TGTGCCAGCTCCCCCACAGGGTCCCCTGGGGCCAACGTCCTGACTTTC,CASSPTGSPGANVLTF
-,TRBJ2-7,-,TRBV29-1,15,TGCAGCGTTGTTCTCCTAGGCGTAACCACCTACGAGCAGTACTTC,CSVVLLGVTTYEQYF
-,TRBJ2-7,-,TRBV18,14,TGTGCCAGCTCACCACCGTCGCAGGGGAACGAGCAGTACTTC,CASSPPSQGNEQYF
-,TRBJ2-1,-,TRBV6-6,14,TGTGCCAGCAGTTTACCAGCGGGCTACAATGAGCAGTTCTTC,CASSLPAGYNEQFF
-,TRBJ1-5,-,TRBV6-5,15,TGTGCCAGCAGTTACGCGGGGAATAGCAATCAGCCCCAGCATTTT,CASSYAGNSNQPQHF
TRBD2,TRBJ2-7,-,TRBV15,15,TGTGCCACCAGCAGAAGGACTAGCAGCCCCTACGAGCAGTACTTC,CATSRRTSSPYEQYF
-,TRBJ1-2,-,TRBV5-4,14,TGTGCCAGCAGACCGGTAGTTGCGAACTATGGCTACACCTTC,CASRPVVANYGYTF
TRBD1,TRBJ1-5,-,TRBV30,16,TGTGCCTGGAGTAGTCCCGGACAGGGAAATAATCAGCCCCAGCATTTT,CAWSSPGQGNNQPQHF
-,TRBJ2-7,-,TRBV28,11,TGTGCCAGCAGTTCCTTATACGAGCAGTACTTC,CASSSLYEQYF
-,TRBJ1-2,-,TRBV6-5,12,TGTGCCAGCAGCGACCAGGGTTACGGCTACACCTTC,CASSDQGYGYTF
TRBD2,TRBJ2-1,-,TRBV9,15,TGTGCCAGCAGCGCCGGACTAGCGGGAGGGTTTGAGCAGTTCTTC,CASSAGLAGGFEQFF
-,TRBJ1-2,-,TRBV6-1,15,TGTGCCAGCAGTCCCCTGGACAGAGCTGCCTATGGCTACACCTTC,CASSPLDRAAYGYTF
-,TRBJ1-1,-,TRBV4-2,13,TGTGCCAGCAGCCTTCCGGGGGGAAGGGGGGCTTTCTTT,CASSLPGGRGAFF
TRBD2,TRBJ2-1,few,TRBV28,13,TGTGCCAGCAGTAGCGGGAGATTCGATGAGCAGTTCTTC,CASSSGRFDEQFF
-,TRBJ2-3,-,TRBV4-1,17,TGCGCCAGCAGCCAAGGAAGCCTAGTAAGTCGCACAGATACGCAGTATTTT,CASSQGSLVSRTDTQYF
-,TRBJ2-3,-,TRBV6-6,12,TGTGCCAGCAGACTCGGGACAGATACGCAGTATTTT,CASRLGTDTQYF
TRBD2,TRBJ2-2,-,TRBV15,17,TGTGCCACCAGCAGAGATGCGGCTAGCGGTATTACCGGGGAGCTGTTTTTT,CATSRDAASGITGELFF
TRBD1,TRBJ2-7,once,TRBV13,16,TGTGCCAGCAGTAATACAGGGGGCGTTTTCCCCTACGAGCAGTACTTC,CASSNTGGVFPYEQYF
TRBD1,TRBJ1-3,few,TRBV18,13,TGTGCCAGTAAAGGACAGGCTGGAAACACCATATATTTT,CASKGQAGNTIYF
-,TRBJ1-5,-,TRBV28,14,TGTGCCAGCAGATCCGGTCGGGACAATCAGCCCCAGCATTTT,CASRSGRDNQPQHF
-,TRBJ2-2,-,TRBV28,14,TGTGCCAGCAGTTTTGGCGGGAACACCGGGGAGCTGTTTTTT,CASSFGGNTGELFF
TRBD1,TRBJ1-2,-,TRBV29-1,14,TGCAGCGTTGGTACAGGGGCGACCGGGTCGGGCTACACCTTC,CSVGTGATGSGYTF
TRBD1,TRBJ1-5,-,TRBV27,15,TGTGCCAGCAGCGAGGGACAGGGGTTCAATCAGCCCCAGCATTTT,CASSEGQGFNQPQHF
TRBD2,TRBJ2-2,-,TRBV28,17,TGTGCCAGCAGTTTGAAAGCTAGCGGGGGGCAAACCGGGGAGCTGTTTTTT,CASSLKASGGQTGELFF
-,TRBJ2-1,-,TRBV9,14,TGTGCCAGCAGCGTAGATCGAGAATACAATGAGCAGTTCTTC,CASSVDREYNEQFF
-,TRBJ1-3,few,TRBV12-5,16,TGTGCTAGTGGTTCCGATAAGGACGGCGGGAGAAACACCATATATTTT,CASGSDKDGGRNTIYF
TRBD1,TRBJ1-5,once,TRBV7-2,14,TGTGCCAGCAGCTTAGGGGACAGAGATCAGCCCCAGCATTTT,CASSLGDRDQPQHF
TRBD1,TRBJ1-5,-,TRBV5-1,15,TGCGCCAGCAGACGTGGGACAGGGTTGGATCAGCCCCAGCATTTT,CASRRGTGLDQPQHF
-,TRBJ2-1,few,TRBV6-4,16,TGTGCCAGCAGCGCACTAGCAGATAGCTCCTACAATGAGCAGTTCTTC,CASSALADSSYNEQFF
-,TRBJ2-1,-,TRBV27,15,TGTGCCAGCAGTTGGGTAGGGGCGGATATCAATGAGCAGTTCTTC,CASSWVGADINEQFF
-,TRBJ1-2,-,TRBV19,17,TGTGCCAGTAGCACACGTCGACACCTACCCTGGGACTATGGCTACACCTTC,CASSTRRHLPWDYGYTF
TRBD2,TRBJ2-3,-,TRBV30,13,TGTGCCTGGACTAGCGGTCGTACAGATACGCAGTATTTT,CAWTSGRTDTQYF
-,TRBJ1-2,-,TRBV6-6,12,TGTGCCAGCAAAACTCTTAACTATGGCTACACCTTC,CASKTLNYGYTF